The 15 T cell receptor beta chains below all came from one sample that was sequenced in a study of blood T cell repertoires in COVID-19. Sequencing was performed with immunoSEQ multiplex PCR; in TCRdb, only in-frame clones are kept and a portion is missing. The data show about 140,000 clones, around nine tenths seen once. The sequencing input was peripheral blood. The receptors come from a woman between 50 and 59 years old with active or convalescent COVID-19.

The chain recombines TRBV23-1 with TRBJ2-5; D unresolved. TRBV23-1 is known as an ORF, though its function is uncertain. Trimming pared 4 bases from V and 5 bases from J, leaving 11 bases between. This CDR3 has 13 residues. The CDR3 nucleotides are TGCGCCAGCAGTCCGGTGGTGAGGGAGACCCAGTACTTC. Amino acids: CASSPVVRETQYF.

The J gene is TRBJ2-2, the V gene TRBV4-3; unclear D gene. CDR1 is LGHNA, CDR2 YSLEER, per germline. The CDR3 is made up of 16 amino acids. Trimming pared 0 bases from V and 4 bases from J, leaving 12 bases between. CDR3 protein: CASSQDHLPPTGELFF. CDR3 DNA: TGCGCCAGCAGCCAAGATCACCTACCCCCCACCGGGGAGCTGTTTTTT.

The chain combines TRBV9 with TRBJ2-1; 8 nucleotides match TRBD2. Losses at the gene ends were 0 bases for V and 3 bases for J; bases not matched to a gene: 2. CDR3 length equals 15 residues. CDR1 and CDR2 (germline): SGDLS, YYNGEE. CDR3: CASSVAGTSYNEQFF. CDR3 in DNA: TGTGCCAGCAGCGTAGCCGGGACTAGCTACAATGAGCAGTTCTTC.

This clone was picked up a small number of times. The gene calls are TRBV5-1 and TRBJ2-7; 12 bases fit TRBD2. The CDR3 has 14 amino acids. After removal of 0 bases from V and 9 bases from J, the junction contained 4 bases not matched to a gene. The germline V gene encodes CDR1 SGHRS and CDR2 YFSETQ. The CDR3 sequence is CASSLETSGRGQYF. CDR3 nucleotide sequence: TGCGCCAGCAGCTTGGAGACTAGCGGGAGAGGGCAGTACTTC.

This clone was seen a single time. The CDR3, as DNA: TGTGCCAGCAGCTTAGATGCGGGGGCGGGGATGCTCCAAGAGACCCAGTACTTC. This gives the protein CASSLDAGAGMLQETQYF. The V and J genes are TRBV11-2 and TRBJ2-5, with D possibly matching TRBD2 (7 bases). Germline V gene lookup returns CDR1 SGHAT and CDR2 FQNNGV. This CDR3 is 18 amino acids long. V gave up 0 bases and J gave up 1 base, with 18 bases separating them.

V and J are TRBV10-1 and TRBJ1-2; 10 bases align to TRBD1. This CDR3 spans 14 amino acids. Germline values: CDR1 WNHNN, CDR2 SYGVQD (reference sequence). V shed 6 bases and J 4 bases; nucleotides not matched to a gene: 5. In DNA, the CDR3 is TGCGCCAGCAGGGGGACAGGGGCGTTCTATGGCTACACCTTC. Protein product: CASRGTGAFYGYTF.

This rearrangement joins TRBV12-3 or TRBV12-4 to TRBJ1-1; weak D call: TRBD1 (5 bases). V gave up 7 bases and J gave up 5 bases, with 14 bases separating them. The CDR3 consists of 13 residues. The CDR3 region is CASTQGWGTEAFF. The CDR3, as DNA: TGTGCCAGCACTCAGGGCTGGGGAACTGAAGCTTTCTTT.

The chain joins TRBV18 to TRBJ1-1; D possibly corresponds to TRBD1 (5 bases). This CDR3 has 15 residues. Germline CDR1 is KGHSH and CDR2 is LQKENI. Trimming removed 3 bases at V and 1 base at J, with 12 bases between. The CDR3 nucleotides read TGTGCCAGCTCACCGGGGGGGAAGAAGAACACTGAAGCTTTCTTT. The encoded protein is CASSPGGKKNTEAFF.

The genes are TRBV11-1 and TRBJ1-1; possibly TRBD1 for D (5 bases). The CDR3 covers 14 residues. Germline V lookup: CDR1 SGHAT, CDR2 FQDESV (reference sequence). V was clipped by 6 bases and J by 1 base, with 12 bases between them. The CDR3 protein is CASRFMQGNTEAFF. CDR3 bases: TGTGCCAGCAGATTCATGCAGGGGAACACTGAAGCTTTCTTT.

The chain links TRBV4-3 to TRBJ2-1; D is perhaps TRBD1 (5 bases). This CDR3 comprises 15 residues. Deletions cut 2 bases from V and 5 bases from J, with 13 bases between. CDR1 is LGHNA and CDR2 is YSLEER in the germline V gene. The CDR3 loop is CASSQSQGGNNEQFF. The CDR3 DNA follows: TGCGCCAGCAGCCAAAGTCAGGGCGGAAACAATGAGCAGTTCTTC.

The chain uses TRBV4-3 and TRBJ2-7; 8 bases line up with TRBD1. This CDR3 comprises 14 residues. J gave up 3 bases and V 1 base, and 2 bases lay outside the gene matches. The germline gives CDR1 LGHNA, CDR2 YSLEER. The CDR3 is CASSQVGQGYEQYF. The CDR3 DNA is TGCGCCAGCAGCCAAGTAGGACAGGGCTACGAGCAGTACTTC.

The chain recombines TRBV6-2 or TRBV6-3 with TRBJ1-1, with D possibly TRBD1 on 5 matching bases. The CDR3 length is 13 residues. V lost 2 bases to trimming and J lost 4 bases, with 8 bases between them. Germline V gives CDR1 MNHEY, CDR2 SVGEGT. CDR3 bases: TGTGCCAGCAGTTACCGGGGGAGCACTGAAGCTTTCTTT. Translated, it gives CASSYRGSTEAFF.

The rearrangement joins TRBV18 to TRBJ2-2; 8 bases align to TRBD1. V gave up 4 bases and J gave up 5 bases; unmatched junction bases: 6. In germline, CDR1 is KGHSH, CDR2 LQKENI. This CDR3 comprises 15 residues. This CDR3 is CASSRDRGGTGELFF. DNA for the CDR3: TGTGCCAGCTCACGTGACAGGGGAGGAACCGGGGAGCTGTTTTTT.

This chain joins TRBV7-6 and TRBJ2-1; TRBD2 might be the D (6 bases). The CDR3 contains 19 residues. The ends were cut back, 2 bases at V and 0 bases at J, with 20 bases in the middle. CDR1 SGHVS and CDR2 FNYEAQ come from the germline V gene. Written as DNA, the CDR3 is TGTGCCAGCAGCTTATACGGGGGAGCTGGGATTAGCTCCTACAATGAGCAGTTCTTC. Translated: CASSLYGGAGISSYNEQFF.

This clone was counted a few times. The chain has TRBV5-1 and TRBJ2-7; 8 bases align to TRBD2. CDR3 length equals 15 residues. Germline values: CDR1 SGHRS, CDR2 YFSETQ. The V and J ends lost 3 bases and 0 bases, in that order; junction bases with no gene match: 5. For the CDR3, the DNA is TGCGCCAGCAGCTCGGGAGGGCCAGGCTCCTACGAGCAGTACTTC. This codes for CASSSGGPGSYEQYF.